This T cell receptor beta chain was identified during a study of technical replicates of blood from a few donors. The trim removed 4 bases at V and 2 bases at J, leaving 5 bases unmatched. The CDR3 runs 14 residues. Germline V gene lookup returns CDR1 MNHEY and CDR2 SVGAGI. The data were produced by immunoSEQ multiplex PCR, yet TCRdb's version contains in-frame clones alone and is incomplete. The sample includes tens of thousands of clones, approximately 96% of them seen just once. The chain uses TRBV6-5 and TRBJ2-7; TRBD1 aligns across 7 bases. The sequencing input was T cells isolated from PBMCs. The receptor was derived from a human donor in good health. This chain's CDR3 is CASSLTGEAYEQYF. The CDR3 region has the DNA TGTGCCAGCAGTTTAACAGGGGAAGCCTACGAGCAGTACTTC.